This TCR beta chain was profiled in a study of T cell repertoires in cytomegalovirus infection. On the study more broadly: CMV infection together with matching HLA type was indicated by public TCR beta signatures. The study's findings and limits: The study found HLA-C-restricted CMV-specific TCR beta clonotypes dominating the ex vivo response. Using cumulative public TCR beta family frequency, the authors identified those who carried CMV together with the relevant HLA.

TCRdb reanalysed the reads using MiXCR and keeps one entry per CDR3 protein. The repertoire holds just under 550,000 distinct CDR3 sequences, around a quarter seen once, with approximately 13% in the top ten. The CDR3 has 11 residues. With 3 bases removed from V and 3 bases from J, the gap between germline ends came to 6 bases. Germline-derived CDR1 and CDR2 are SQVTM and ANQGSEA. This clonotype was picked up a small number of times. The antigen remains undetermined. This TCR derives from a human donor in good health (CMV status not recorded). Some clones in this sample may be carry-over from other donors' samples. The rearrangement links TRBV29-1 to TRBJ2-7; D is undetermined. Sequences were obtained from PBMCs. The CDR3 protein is CSVELFYEQYF. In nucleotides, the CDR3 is TGCAGCGTTGAGCTGTTCTACGAGCAGTACTTC.